A selection of T cell receptor beta chains follows, all from one sample in a study of T cell repertoires in cytomegalovirus infection. TCRdb itself ran the reads through MiXCR, one entry per CDR3 protein. The sample holds 700,000 to 900,000 distinct CDR3 sequences, 25% to 30% seen once. Which antigens these TCRs recognize remains unknown. The sample was cultured CD8+ T cells from PBMCs, taken from culture after CMV antigen stimulation. Source of these receptors: a human donor in good health (CMV status not recorded). Some clones in this sample may be carry-over from other donors' samples. CDR3s include the opening cysteine and the closing phenylalanine or tryptophan. The order of the fields is D gene, clone size, J gene, V gene, CDR3 DNA, CDR3 protein. D genes are given only for firm matches. The size of a clone is reported for some rows only, either as once, few or many, or as a class for expanded clones.

D gene: TRBD1
clone size: few
J gene: TRBJ1-1
V gene: TRBV7-2
CDR3 DNA: TGTGCCAGCAGCTTAGGGAGGACAGGGCCGAACACTGAAGCTTTCTTT
CDR3 protein: CASSLGRTGPNTEAFF

D gene: -
clone size: few
J gene: TRBJ1-2
V gene: TRBV6-2/TRBV6-3
CDR3 DNA: TGTGCCAGCAGTTATCCAGCTAACTATGGCTACACCTTC
CDR3 protein: CASSYPANYGYTF

D gene: -
clone size: few
J gene: TRBJ1-4
V gene: TRBV12-3/TRBV12-4
CDR3 DNA: TGTGCCAGCAGTTTAGCGGGGGGGTGGGAAAAACTGTTTTTT
CDR3 protein: CASSLAGGWEKLFF

D gene: TRBD2
clone size: few
J gene: TRBJ2-1
V gene: TRBV28
CDR3 DNA: TGTGCCAGCAGTCCCTTCAGGCTAGCGGGGAAGTACAATGAGCAGTTCTTC
CDR3 protein: CASSPFRLAGKYNEQFF

D gene: TRBD1
clone size: few
J gene: TRBJ2-5
V gene: TRBV20-1
CDR3 DNA: TGCAGTGCTCATGACCGGGACAGCGACCAAGAGACCCAGTACTTC
CDR3 protein: CSAHDRDSDQETQYF

D gene: -
clone size: many
J gene: TRBJ2-3
V gene: TRBV7-6
CDR3 DNA: TGTGCCAGCAGCTTAGATCCTTTCTCTACAGATACGCAGTATTTT
CDR3 protein: CASSLDPFSTDTQYF

D gene: -
clone size: -
J gene: TRBJ2-1
V gene: TRBV7-9
CDR3 DNA: TGTGCCAGCAGCTTAGGACGGCGTCTGGGCTACAATGAGCAGTTCTTC
CDR3 protein: CASSLGRRLGYNEQFF

D gene: -
clone size: few
J gene: TRBJ2-1
V gene: TRBV6-1
CDR3 DNA: TGTGCCAGCAGGGGGGTCGTCGAGCAGTTCTTC
CDR3 protein: CASRGVVEQFF

D gene: TRBD1
clone size: -
J gene: TRBJ2-3
V gene: TRBV7-9
CDR3 DNA: TGTGCCAGCAGCTTAGCGGGACAGTTTGCAGATACGCAGTATTTT
CDR3 protein: CASSLAGQFADTQYF

D gene: TRBD1
clone size: -
J gene: TRBJ2-3
V gene: TRBV7-2
CDR3 DNA: TGTGCCAGCAGAAACAGGGGGCGGGCAGATACGCAGTATTTT
CDR3 protein: CASRNRGRADTQYF

D gene: -
clone size: few
J gene: TRBJ2-1
V gene: TRBV27
CDR3 DNA: TGTGCCAGCAGTTTAAGGGAACTCTCCTACAATGAGCAGTTCTTC
CDR3 protein: CASSLRELSYNEQFF

D gene: TRBD2
clone size: -
J gene: TRBJ2-3
V gene: TRBV7-3
CDR3 DNA: TGTGCCAGCAGCTTAATGGGTAGCGGGGTTAGCACAGATACGCAGTATTTT
CDR3 protein: CASSLMGSGVSTDTQYF

D gene: TRBD1
clone size: many
J gene: TRBJ2-7
V gene: TRBV7-2
CDR3 DNA: TGTGCCAGCAGCCATAGGGACAGCTACGAGCAGTACTTC
CDR3 protein: CASSHRDSYEQYF

D gene: TRBD1
clone size: -
J gene: TRBJ2-7
V gene: TRBV10-3
CDR3 DNA: TGTGCCACCTGGGACAGGGGGCTTCCGGGGCAGTACTTC
CDR3 protein: CATWDRGLPGQYF

D gene: -
clone size: -
J gene: TRBJ2-5
V gene: TRBV15
CDR3 DNA: TGTGCCACCAGCAGAGAACAGGAAGAGACCCAGTACTTC
CDR3 protein: CATSREQEETQYF

D gene: -
clone size: -
J gene: TRBJ2-4
V gene: TRBV7-9
CDR3 DNA: TGTGCCAGCACCCTATCCGGGACCCAAGCCAAAAACATTCAGTACTTC
CDR3 protein: CASTLSGTQAKNIQYF

D gene: TRBD1
clone size: -
J gene: TRBJ1-5
V gene: TRBV20-1
CDR3 DNA: TGCAGTGCTAGAGATCAAGACAGGGGTAGTCGTCAGCCCCAGCATTTT
CDR3 protein: CSARDQDRGSRQPQHF

D gene: -
clone size: -
J gene: TRBJ2-1
V gene: TRBV7-6
CDR3 DNA: TGTGCCAGCAGCTTAAGAGGGGAGGCTGAGCAGTTCTTC
CDR3 protein: CASSLRGEAEQFF